These 16 T cell receptor beta chains were all obtained from the same sample, sequenced in a study of blood T cells in healthy people across ages (dated by TCRdb to 2014 to 2015). Preparation of the library involved 5' RACE. The sequencer listed for this sample is Illumina HiSeq 2500. A second PCR of roughly 6 to 11 cycles was run with a J-beta primer mix and a sample-barcoded 5' primer. TCRdb trimmed public reads at Q25 via fastp, called clones via MiXCR and kept in-frame beta chains. One record per CDR3 amino acid sequence lists the most common genes and DNA. The table for this sample lists approximately 800,000 distinct CDR3 sequences; approximately 25% of them were counted only once. The ten top clones hold roughly 3.8% of the sample. The sample was also linked to a second study, of T cells of mothers and their children.

The sample taken for sequencing was blood. The source is a boy aged 5-17 years in good health.

J is TRBJ2-1 and V is TRBV28; D is possibly TRBD1 (6 bases). The J call is doubtful: the DNA matches TRBJ2-7 better. From germline, CDR1 is MDHEN and CDR2 SYDVKM. The CDR3 has 15 amino acids. DNA of the CDR3: TGTGCCAGCAGTCCCCAGGGACACCTAGCCTACGAGCAGTACTTC. It translates to CASSPQGHLAYEQYF.

This clonotype was seen a handful of times. CDR3: CASSLETGIVVEETQYF. The CDR3 bases are TGTGCCAGCAGCCTAGAGACAGGGATTGTAGTTGAGGAGACCCAGTACTTC. The chain is built from TRBV7-2 and TRBJ2-5; TRBD1 agrees at 7 bases. Losses at the gene ends were 5 bases for V and 5 bases for J; bases not matched to a gene: 17. Germline V gene data show CDR1 as SGHTA and CDR2 as FQGNSA. There are 17 residues in the CDR3.

The chain combines TRBV5-6 with TRBJ1-1; 7 bases map to TRBD1. Germline V lookup: CDR1 SGHDT, CDR2 YYEEEE. The ends lost 4 bases at V and 3 bases at J; junction bases unmatched: 6. CDR3 length: 14 amino acids. CDR3 nucleotides: TGTGCCAGCAGCCCGATCGGGACAGACACTGAAGCTTTCTTT. Residues: CASSPIGTDTEAFF.

V usage is TRBV6-1 and J usage is TRBJ2-6; D unresolved. The V gene lost 7 bases and the J gene lost 0 bases, with 13 bases spanning the gap. Germline V CDR1 and CDR2: MNHNS, SASEGT. This CDR3 is 16 amino acids long. CDR3: CASIDHSTSGANVLTF. CDR3 in DNA: TGTGCCAGCATAGATCACTCCACCTCTGGGGCCAACGTCCTGACTTTC.

This clonotype appeared a few times. This chain joins TRBV10-3 and TRBJ2-5; 9 bases map to TRBD1. The CDR3 runs to 15 residues. The junction had 7 bases not matched to a gene; V was cut back by 4 bases and J by 4 bases. Germline CDR1 and CDR2: ENHRY and SYGVKD. The CDR3 region has the DNA TGTGCCATCAGTGGCGGGGACAGGGCCGGAGAGACCCAGTACTTC. Translating gives CAISGGDRAGETQYF.

The chain uses TRBV27 and TRBJ2-7, with D possibly being TRBD1 (5 bases). Germline V gene sequence: CDR1 MNHEY, CDR2 SMNVEV (reference sequence). This CDR3 comprises 15 residues. With 0 bases removed from V and 5 bases from J, the gap between germline ends came to 14 bases. The CDR3: CASSLSPTVQHEQYF. The DNA of the CDR3 is TGTGCCAGCAGTTTATCCCCGACAGTGCAGCACGAGCAGTACTTC.

The rearrangement joins TRBV11-2 to TRBJ1-1, with 11 bases identical to TRBD1. Germline V gives CDR1 SGHAT, CDR2 FQNNGV. This CDR3 has 14 amino acids. V lost 5 bases, J lost 5 bases, and 4 bases stayed unmatched. The DNA for the CDR3 is TGTGCCAGCAGCCCGGACAGGGGGCTTACTGAAGCTTTCTTT. This gives the protein CASSPDRGLTEAFF. The whole variable domain, filled in from reference TRBV11-2 and TRBJ1-1, reads EAGVAQSPRYKIIEKRQSVAFWCNPISGHATLYWYQQILGQGPKLLIQFQNNGVVDDSQLPKDRFSAERLKGVDSTLKIQPAKLEDSAVYLCASSPDRGLTEAFFGQGTRLTVV.

This clonotype was picked up a small number of times. The chain is built from TRBV20-1 and TRBJ2-7; unclear D gene. CDR1 DFQATT and CDR2 SNEGSKA come from the germline V gene (reference sequence). Trimming pared 0 bases from V and 3 bases from J, leaving 12 bases between. This CDR3 has 14 amino acids. The CDR3 sequence: CSARDLGWGYEQYF. The CDR3 region has the DNA TGCAGTGCTAGAGACTTGGGTTGGGGCTACGAGCAGTACTTC.

This clonotype was counted many times. This rearrangement joins TRBV4-1 to TRBJ2-1; D might be TRBD1 or TRBD2, each matching 6 bases. The CDR3 loop spans 14 amino acids. V lost 9 bases and J lost 0, with 12 bases in between. Germline V gives CDR1 MGHRA, CDR2 YSYEKL. The CDR3 nucleotides read TGCGCCAGTAGTACGGGGGCCTCCTACAATGAGCAGTTCTTC. It codes for CASSTGASYNEQFF.

This clonotype was seen only a few times. The chain employs TRBV20-1 and TRBJ2-7; D ambiguous. The CDR3 is made up of 13 amino acids. Germline CDR1 and CDR2: DFQATT and SNEGSKA (reference sequence). V lost 6 bases and J lost 3, with 15 bases in between. CDR3 in amino acids: CSAMKSSLYEQYF. DNA for the CDR3: TGCAGTGCGATGAAGTCATCCCTCTACGAGCAGTACTTC.

V is TRBV7-6 and J is TRBJ1-3; 7 nucleotides agree with TRBD1. V was clipped by 5 bases and J by 0 bases; unmatched bases: 16. This CDR3 spans 19 amino acids. Per germline, CDR1 SGHVS and CDR2 FNYEAQ. The CDR3 loop reads CASSPQTGREIPSGNTIYF. The CDR3 nucleotides are TGTGCCAGCAGCCCACAGACAGGGAGGGAAATTCCCTCTGGAAACACCATATATTTT.

In this sample, this clonotype turned up many times. CDR3: CASSSTGVSYEQYF. The CDR3, as DNA: TGTGCCAGCAGCTCGACAGGGGTTTCCTACGAGCAGTACTTC. The rearrangement joins TRBV7-2 to TRBJ2-7; 8 bases line up with TRBD1. This CDR3 is built from 14 residues. Germline CDR1 and CDR2: SGHTA and FQGNSA. The junction had 3 bases not matched to a gene; V was cut back by 4 bases and J by 1 base.

V is TRBV20-1 and J is TRBJ2-1; 11 bases line up with TRBD1. Looked up from germline, CDR1 is DFQATT and CDR2 is SNEGSKA (reference sequence). The CDR3 is 16 residues long. The junction had 9 bases not matched to a gene; V was cut back by 1 base and J by 7 bases. CDR3 bases: TGCAGTGCTAGAGCGCCGGGACAGGGGGTTTTGAATGAGCAGTTCTTC. It encodes CSARAPGQGVLNEQFF.

This clonotype was picked up a small number of times. This chain connects TRBV7-9 to TRBJ2-1; D is possibly TRBD2 (6 bases). CDR1 is SEHNR and CDR2 is FQNEAQ in the germline V gene (reference sequence). V was cut by 1 base and J by 1 base, with 14 bases left in between. The CDR3 spans 17 residues. The CDR3, as DNA: TGTGCCAGCAGCTTAGAGGGCGGGATAGGGTCCTACAATGAGCAGTTCTTC. It translates to CASSLEGGIGSYNEQFF.

The J gene is TRBJ1-4, the V gene TRBV5-5; 7 bases fit TRBD1. The CDR3 covers 18 residues. Trimming at V came to 0 bases and at J to 7 bases, leaving 15 bases not matched to a gene. CDR1 and CDR2 from the germline V gene are SGHKS and YYEKEE (reference sequence). This CDR3 is CASSLGTGSVSGSEKLFF. In nucleotides, the CDR3 is TGTGCCAGCAGCTTGGGGACAGGATCCGTTTCAGGAAGTGAAAAACTGTTTTTT.

V is TRBV12-3 or TRBV12-4 and J is TRBJ2-5, with D perhaps assigned TRBD1 or TRBD2 (5 bases each). The DNA end is a closer match to TRBJ2-7, so the J assignment may be wrong. This CDR3 region has 14 residues. For the CDR3, the DNA is TGTGCCAGCAGAAACCGGGACGACGACTACGAGCAGTACTTC. Its protein product is CASRNRDDDYEQYF.